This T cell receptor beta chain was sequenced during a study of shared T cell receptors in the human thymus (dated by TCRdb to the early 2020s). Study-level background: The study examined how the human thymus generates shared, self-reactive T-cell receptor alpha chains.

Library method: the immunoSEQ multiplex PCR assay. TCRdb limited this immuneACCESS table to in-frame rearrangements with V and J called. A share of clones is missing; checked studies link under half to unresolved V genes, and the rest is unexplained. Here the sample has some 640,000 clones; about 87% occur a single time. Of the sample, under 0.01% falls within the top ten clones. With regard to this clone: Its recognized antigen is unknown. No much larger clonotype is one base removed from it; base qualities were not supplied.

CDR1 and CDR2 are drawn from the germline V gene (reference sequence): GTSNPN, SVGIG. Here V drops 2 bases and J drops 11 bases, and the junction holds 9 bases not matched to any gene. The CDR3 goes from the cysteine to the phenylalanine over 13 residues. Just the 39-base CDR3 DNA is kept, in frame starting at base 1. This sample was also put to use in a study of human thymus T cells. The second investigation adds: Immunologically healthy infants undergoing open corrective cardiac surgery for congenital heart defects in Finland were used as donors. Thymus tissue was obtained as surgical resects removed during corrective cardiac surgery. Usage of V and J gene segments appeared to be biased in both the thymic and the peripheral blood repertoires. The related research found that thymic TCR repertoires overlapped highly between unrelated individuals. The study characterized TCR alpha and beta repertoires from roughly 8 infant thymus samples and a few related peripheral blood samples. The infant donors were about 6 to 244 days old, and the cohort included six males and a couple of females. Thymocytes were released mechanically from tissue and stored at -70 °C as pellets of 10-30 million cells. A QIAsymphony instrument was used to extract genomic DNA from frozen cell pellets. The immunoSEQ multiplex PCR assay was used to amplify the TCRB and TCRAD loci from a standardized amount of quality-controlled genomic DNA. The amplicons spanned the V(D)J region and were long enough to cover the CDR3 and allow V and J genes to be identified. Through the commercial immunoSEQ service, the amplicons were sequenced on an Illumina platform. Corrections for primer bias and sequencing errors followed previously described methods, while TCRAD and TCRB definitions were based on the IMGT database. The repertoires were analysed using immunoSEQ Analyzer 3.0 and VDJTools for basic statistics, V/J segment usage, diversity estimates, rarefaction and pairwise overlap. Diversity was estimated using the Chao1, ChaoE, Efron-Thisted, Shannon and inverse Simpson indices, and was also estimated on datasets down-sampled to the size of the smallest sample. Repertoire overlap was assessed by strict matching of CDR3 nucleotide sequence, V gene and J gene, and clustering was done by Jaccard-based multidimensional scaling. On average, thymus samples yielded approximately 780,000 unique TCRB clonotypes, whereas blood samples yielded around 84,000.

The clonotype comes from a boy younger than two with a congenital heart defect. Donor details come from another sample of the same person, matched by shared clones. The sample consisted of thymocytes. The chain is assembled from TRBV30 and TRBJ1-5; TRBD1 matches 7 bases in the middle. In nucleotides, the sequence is TGTGCCTGGAGTCCAAGGGGGCCGAGAGCCCAGCATTTT. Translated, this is CAWSPRGPRAQHF. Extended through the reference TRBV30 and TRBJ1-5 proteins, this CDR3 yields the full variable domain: SQTIHQWPATLVQPVGSPLSLECTVEGTSNPNLYWYRQAAGRGLQLLFYSVGIGQISSEVPQNLSASRPQDRQFILSSKKLLLSDSGFYLCAWSPRGPRAQHFGDGTRLSIL.